This is a list of T cell receptor beta chains from one sample in a study of blood T cells in healthy people across ages. TCRdb reanalysed the 5' RACE reads using MiXCR and keeps one entry per CDR3 protein. The sample carries some 1.1 million distinct CDR3 sequences, less than 45% recorded once. Sequences were obtained from blood. These receptors originate from a man in his late teens or twenties in good health. CDR3s include the opening cysteine and the closing phenylalanine or tryptophan. A D gene is named only where the DNA matches it firmly. Clone size is given for some rows only: seen once, a few or many times, or a class if the clone is expanded.

j_call: TRBJ1-2; d_call: .; clone_size: .; v_call: TRBV6-1; cdr3_nt: TGTGCCAGCAGTGAAAGGGGGGACTATGGCTACACCTTC; cdr3_aa: CASSERGDYGYTF
j_call: TRBJ1-5; d_call: .; clone_size: .; v_call: TRBV6-2/TRBV6-3; cdr3_nt: TGTGCCAGCTGGAACGGCAATCAGCCCCAGCATTTT; cdr3_aa: CASWNGNQPQHF
j_call: TRBJ2-1; d_call: .; clone_size: many; v_call: TRBV20-1; cdr3_nt: TGCAGTGCTAGCGGGATAGAGCCTAAAAATGAGCAGTTCTTC; cdr3_aa: CSASGIEPKNEQFF
j_call: TRBJ2-5; d_call: .; clone_size: .; v_call: TRBV7-2; cdr3_nt: TGTGCCAGCAGCGCGAACAGGGCTCAAGAGACCCAGTACTTC; cdr3_aa: CASSANRAQETQYF
j_call: TRBJ2-5; d_call: .; clone_size: .; v_call: TRBV27; cdr3_nt: TGTGCCAGCAGTTTTCGACCAACAGGGGAGACCCAGTACTTC; cdr3_aa: CASSFRPTGETQYF
j_call: TRBJ2-3; d_call: TRBD2; clone_size: .; v_call: TRBV6-5; cdr3_nt: TGTGCCAGCAGCGAGCGGGGGGCTCCAGATACGCAGTATTTT; cdr3_aa: CASSERGAPDTQYF
j_call: TRBJ1-5; d_call: .; clone_size: .; v_call: TRBV20-1; cdr3_nt: TGCAGTGCTAGAGGGCGGATTTATAGCAATCAGCCCCAGCATTTT; cdr3_aa: CSARGRIYSNQPQHF
j_call: TRBJ2-1; d_call: TRBD1; clone_size: .; v_call: TRBV6-1; cdr3_nt: TGTGCCAGCACCACCTCGACAGGGGGCAATGAGCAGTTCTTC; cdr3_aa: CASTTSTGGNEQFF
j_call: TRBJ1-5; d_call: .; clone_size: .; v_call: TRBV20-1; cdr3_nt: TGCAGTGCTGGCGCGGGTGGGAGCAATCAGCCCCAGCATTTT; cdr3_aa: CSAGAGGSNQPQHF
j_call: TRBJ2-2; d_call: .; clone_size: few; v_call: TRBV7-8; cdr3_nt: TGTGCCAGCAGCTTAAGAGGGACCGGGGTCACGAACACCGGGGAGCTGTTTTTT; cdr3_aa: CASSLRGTGVTNTGELFF
j_call: TRBJ2-1; d_call: .; clone_size: .; v_call: TRBV27; cdr3_nt: TGTGCCAGCAGCAGGATAGAGGGGGGTGAGCAGTTCTTC; cdr3_aa: CASSRIEGGEQFF
j_call: TRBJ2-1; d_call: .; clone_size: .; v_call: TRBV4-1; cdr3_nt: TGCGCCAGCAGAGGCGGACCGTACAATGAGCAGTTCTTC; cdr3_aa: CASRGGPYNEQFF
j_call: TRBJ2-7; d_call: .; clone_size: .; v_call: TRBV4-3; cdr3_nt: TGCGCCAGCAGCAATACGGACAGTCCGCCTGAGCAGTACTTC; cdr3_aa: CASSNTDSPPEQYF
j_call: TRBJ2-1; d_call: TRBD2; clone_size: .; v_call: TRBV12-3/TRBV12-4; cdr3_nt: TGTGCCAGCAGTGGCGGGGGGACTAGGTACAATGAGCAGTTCTTC; cdr3_aa: CASSGGGTRYNEQFF
j_call: TRBJ1-1; d_call: .; clone_size: .; v_call: TRBV12-3/TRBV12-4; cdr3_nt: TGTGCCAGCACCCCACTCTCTACGGGTGAAGCTTTCTTT; cdr3_aa: CASTPLSTGEAFF
j_call: TRBJ1-5; d_call: .; clone_size: .; v_call: TRBV12-3/TRBV12-4; cdr3_nt: TGTGCCAGTCACCAACACCACAATCAGCCCCAGCATTTT; cdr3_aa: CASHQHHNQPQHF
j_call: TRBJ2-1; d_call: TRBD1; clone_size: .; v_call: TRBV5-8; cdr3_nt: TGTGCCAGCAGCCTTCCGGGACAGGGGGTTTTTGAGCAGTTCTTC; cdr3_aa: CASSLPGQGVFEQFF
j_call: TRBJ2-5; d_call: TRBD2; clone_size: .; v_call: TRBV4-1; cdr3_nt: TGCGCCAGCAGCCAAGAGGGGAGGGGTTTGGGGGAGCAGTACTTC; cdr3_aa: CASSQEGRGLGEQYF
j_call: TRBJ2-3; d_call: .; clone_size: few; v_call: TRBV5-1; cdr3_nt: TGCGCCAGCAGCTTTGACGTGGCAGTAGATACGCAGTATTTT; cdr3_aa: CASSFDVAVDTQYF
j_call: TRBJ1-2; d_call: .; clone_size: .; v_call: TRBV5-1; cdr3_nt: TGCGCCAGCAGCTTGGACCAAGGGGGGAATGGCTACACCTTC; cdr3_aa: CASSLDQGGNGYTF
j_call: TRBJ1-3; d_call: TRBD1; clone_size: .; v_call: TRBV9; cdr3_nt: TGTGCCAGCAGCTCATCGGGACAGGCTGGAAACACCATATATTTT; cdr3_aa: CASSSSGQAGNTIYF
j_call: TRBJ2-1; d_call: TRBD2; clone_size: few; v_call: TRBV27; cdr3_nt: TGTGCCAGCAGTTTATCCCGAGTTAGCGGGGGGTTATACAATGAGCAGTTCTTC; cdr3_aa: CASSLSRVSGGLYNEQFF
j_call: TRBJ1-2; d_call: .; clone_size: .; v_call: TRBV4-1; cdr3_nt: TGCGCCAGCAGCCAAGACGTAGGGGCTGATGGCTACACCTTC; cdr3_aa: CASSQDVGADGYTF
j_call: TRBJ2-3; d_call: .; clone_size: many; v_call: TRBV7-7; cdr3_nt: TGTGCTAGCAGCTTAGGGCTAGCAAGCGCAGATACGCAGTATTTT; cdr3_aa: CASSLGLASADTQYF
j_call: TRBJ2-5; d_call: .; clone_size: .; v_call: TRBV20-1; cdr3_nt: TGCAGTGCTAGAGAAGAGGCAAGATCAGAGACCCAGTACTTC; cdr3_aa: CSAREEARSETQYF
j_call: TRBJ2-2; d_call: TRBD2; clone_size: once; v_call: TRBV7-2; cdr3_nt: TGTGCCAGCAGCTTAGAAGCGGGGCGAAACACCGGGGAGCTGTTTTTT; cdr3_aa: CASSLEAGRNTGELFF
j_call: TRBJ1-4; d_call: .; clone_size: .; v_call: TRBV4-2; cdr3_nt: TGTGCCAGCAGCCAAGAAGTTTTAGAGGATATGACTAATGAAAAACTGTTTTTT; cdr3_aa: CASSQEVLEDMTNEKLFF
j_call: TRBJ2-1; d_call: TRBD2; clone_size: .; v_call: TRBV5-1; cdr3_nt: TGCGCCAGCAGCTTGGAAATACTAGCGGGGGGATATGAGCAGTTCTTC; cdr3_aa: CASSLEILAGGYEQFF
j_call: TRBJ2-4; d_call: TRBD1; clone_size: .; v_call: TRBV28; cdr3_nt: TGTGCCACCCTCAGGGACAGGCCTAAGGAGCAGTACTTC; cdr3_aa: CATLRDRPKEQYF
j_call: TRBJ1-6; d_call: .; clone_size: .; v_call: TRBV28; cdr3_nt: TGTGCCAGCAGTTTGACGGGGGTTTCACCCCTCCACTTT; cdr3_aa: CASSLTGVSPLHF
j_call: TRBJ2-1; d_call: .; clone_size: .; v_call: TRBV9; cdr3_nt: TGTGCCAGCAGCAATCCGGGCAGTCGCGGCTCCTACAATGAGCAGTTCTTC; cdr3_aa: CASSNPGSRGSYNEQFF
j_call: TRBJ2-2; d_call: .; clone_size: .; v_call: TRBV21-1; cdr3_nt: TGTGCCAGCAGCCCTGGGGGGGGACCGAACACCGGGGAGCTGTTTTTT; cdr3_aa: CASSPGGGPNTGELFF
j_call: TRBJ1-6; d_call: .; clone_size: few; v_call: TRBV28; cdr3_nt: TGTGCCAGCATCGGGGGGAACATTATGTCACCCCTCCACTTT; cdr3_aa: CASIGGNIMSPLHF
j_call: TRBJ1-1; d_call: TRBD1; clone_size: many; v_call: TRBV18; cdr3_nt: TGTGCCAGCTCACCCCGACAGGGGACCTACACTGAAGCTTTCTTT; cdr3_aa: CASSPRQGTYTEAFF
j_call: TRBJ1-4; d_call: TRBD1; clone_size: few; v_call: TRBV12-3/TRBV12-4; cdr3_nt: TGTGCCAGCAGTTTCTCAGGGGGCAAGGAAAAACTGTTTTTT; cdr3_aa: CASSFSGGKEKLFF
j_call: TRBJ2-7; d_call: .; clone_size: few; v_call: TRBV20-1; cdr3_nt: TGCAGTGCTAGAAATGGACAGCTCCCCTACTACGAGCAGTACTTC; cdr3_aa: CSARNGQLPYYEQYF
j_call: TRBJ1-1; d_call: .; clone_size: .; v_call: TRBV5-1; cdr3_nt: TGCGCCAGCAGCTTAGTCCTGGGAGCTGAAGCTTTCTTT; cdr3_aa: CASSLVLGAEAFF
j_call: TRBJ2-4; d_call: TRBD2; clone_size: .; v_call: TRBV14; cdr3_nt: TGTGCCAGCAGCCAAAGAGCGGGGGGCGAAAACATTCAGTACTTC; cdr3_aa: CASSQRAGGENIQYF
j_call: TRBJ1-1; d_call: .; clone_size: .; v_call: TRBV2; cdr3_nt: TGTGCCACCCTAAGCAGGGAGAACACTGAAGCTTTCTTT; cdr3_aa: CATLSRENTEAFF
j_call: TRBJ1-1; d_call: TRBD1; clone_size: .; v_call: TRBV12-3/TRBV12-4; cdr3_nt: TGTGCCAGCAGTTTGGCGGGACAGCCGAACACTGAAGCTTTCTTT; cdr3_aa: CASSLAGQPNTEAFF
j_call: TRBJ1-1; d_call: .; clone_size: few; v_call: TRBV29-1; cdr3_nt: TGCAGCGTTGGGGAGGACGGACTCTTGAACACTGAAGCTTTCTTT; cdr3_aa: CSVGEDGLLNTEAFF